The sequence of this TCR beta chain was determined in a study of blood T cell repertoires in COVID-19. Overall study context: Collection of acute and convalescent COVID-19 samples took place in the United States, Italy and Spain. Sample material is recorded as cDNA or gDNA derived from T cells, B-cell-depleted T cells, or PBMCs.

Generated by immunoSEQ multiplex PCR, the TCRdb table keeps only in-frame clones and is missing some. The data show tens of thousands of clones, approximately 90% seen once. This CDR3 region has 16 residues. The germline gives CDR1 LGHDT, CDR2 YNNKEL (reference sequence). The V end was cut by 2 bases, the J end by 2 bases, with 16 bases between. The origin of this receptor is a human donor in a cohort sampled during active COVID-19. The rearrangement uses TRBV3-1 (or the pseudogene TRBV3-2) and TRBJ2-7; D is possibly TRBD1 (5 bases). The sequencing sample was made of peripheral blood. The CDR3 DNA follows: TGTGCCAGCAGCCAACAGCAAGGGGTAATGGCCTACGAGCAGTACTTC. Translating it yields CASSQQQGVMAYEQYF.